There are many counts of the clone carrying this T cell receptor (beta chain). TCRdb re-called the 5' RACE reads with MiXCR, one entry per CDR3 protein. Altogether 50,000 or so distinct CDR3 sequences are present, more than 20% being singletons, with the ten largest covering about 23%. The sample is drawn from a study of neurological immune-mediated disorders. Volunteers attending a blood bank in Maryland, USA, served as healthy controls. The CDR3 sequence is 15 residues long. Germline CDR1 LGHNA, CDR2 YNFKEQ. The J segment lost 4 bases and the V segment lost 0 bases, leaving 6 bases of the junction unmatched.

V is TRBV4-2 and J is TRBJ2-7; 7 bases line up with TRBD2. The sequencing sample was made of PBMCs. This TCR was recovered from a woman between 65 and 79 years old in good health. CDR3 sequence reads: CASSQEWGSGYEQYF. In nucleotides, the CDR3 is TGTGCCAGCAGCCAAGAATGGGGTAGCGGGTACGAGCAGTACTTC.